This TCR beta chain derives from a study of blood T cell repertoires in COVID-19. The germline V gene encodes CDR1 ENHRY and CDR2 SYGVKD. Trimming cost V 0 bases and J 3 bases, with 14 bases left between them. This CDR3 is 16 amino acids long. TCRdb's table, derived via immunoSEQ multiplex PCR, lists solely in-frame clones and lacks some. Here the sample spans 250,000 to 350,000 clones, approximately 88% being singletons. This chain joins TRBV10-3 and TRBJ1-2; the D is unclear. The TCR originated in a man between 18 and 29 years old with active or convalescent COVID-19. The specimen sequenced was peripheral blood. In DNA, the CDR3 is TGTGCCATCAGTGAGTCGCTTGAGGGTTGGGACTATGGCTACACCTTC. Encoded protein: CAISESLEGWDYGYTF.